Below are 14 T cell receptor beta chains sequenced from a single sample in a study of shared T cell receptors in the human thymus. Method: immunoSEQ multiplex PCR; TCRdb's copy keeps in-frame clones and lacks some. Of hundreds of thousands of clones listed, around 78% are singletons. In addition, the sample was reused for a study of human thymus T cells.

The sequenced sample was thymocytes. The receptor set was obtained from a boy less than two years old with a congenital heart defect.

The genes are TRBV28 and TRBJ2-5; possibly TRBD1 for D (6 bases). V shed 6 bases and J shed 1 base, with 21 bases lying between them. The CDR3 extends over 17 amino acids. The germline V gene has CDR1 MDHEN and CDR2 SYDVKM. In nucleotides, the CDR3 is TGTGCCAGCAGCCCTAAACATCCCTTGGACAGCCAAGAGACCCAGTACTTC. Translating gives CASSPKHPLDSQETQYF.

This chain uses TRBV27 with TRBJ1-4; perhaps TRBD1 as D (5 bases). Germline V lookup: CDR1 MNHEY, CDR2 SMNVEV (reference sequence). The CDR3 has 13 residues. V shed 3 bases and J shed 7 bases, with 9 bases lying between them. The CDR3 sequence is CASSLGGAEKLFF. The CDR3, as DNA: TGTGCCAGCAGTTTGGGAGGGGCTGAAAAACTGTTTTTT.

V and J are TRBV5-4 and TRBJ2-1; D call uncertain. The CDR3 contains 11 residues. Germline V lookup: CDR1 SGHNT, CDR2 YYREEE (reference sequence). The V end lost 6 bases, the J end lost 12 bases, and 13 bases lay between the germline ends. The CDR3 sequence is CASTSQERQFF. The DNA for the CDR3 is TGTGCCAGCACCTCCCAGGAACGGCAGTTCTTC.

This clone was seen only a few times. The gene calls are TRBV7-6 and TRBJ2-2, with D possibly matching TRBD2 (7 bases). Germline CDR1 reads SGHVS; CDR2 reads FNYEAQ. The CDR3 has 17 residues. Trimming removed 4 bases from V and 4 bases from J, with 19 bases in between. In nucleotides, the CDR3 is TGTGCCAGCAGCTATAGGCCCGGGGGGCGCGGCACCGGGGAGCTGTTTTTT. Protein sequence: CASSYRPGGRGTGELFF.

The chain uses TRBV6-1 and TRBJ1-2, with TRBD1 matching 8 bases. Losses at the gene ends were 6 bases for V and 4 bases for J; bases not matched to a gene: 4. The length of the CDR3 is 13 residues. Per germline, CDR1 MNHNS and CDR2 SASEGT. The CDR3 DNA is TGTGCCAGCAGGGCAGGGGGCGTCTATGGCTACACCTTC. Translation: CASRAGGVYGYTF.

V usage is TRBV5-1 and J usage is TRBJ2-5; maybe TRBD1 (5 bases). This CDR3 has 14 residues. Germline V gene data show CDR1 as SGHRS and CDR2 as YFSETQ. Trimming left V 6 bases short and J 11 bases short, with 23 bases between. In nucleotides, the CDR3 is TGCGCCAGCAACCAGGGCAATCCTCGTTCAACGCAGTACTTC. Its protein product is CASNQGNPRSTQYF.

V is TRBV11-2 and J is TRBJ2-7, with a possible D match to TRBD2 (6 bases). The germline V gene encodes CDR1 SGHAT and CDR2 FQNNGV. Trimming pared 5 bases from V and 1 base from J, leaving 18 bases between. The CDR3 is 16 residues long. This CDR3 reads CASSPSGAGWSYEQYF. The CDR3 DNA reads TGTGCCAGCAGCCCTTCCGGGGCGGGATGGTCCTACGAGCAGTACTTC. The full variable domain, its missing parts supplied by reference TRBV11-2 and TRBJ2-7, is EAGVAQSPRYKIIEKRQSVAFWCNPISGHATLYWYQQILGQGPKLLIQFQNNGVVDDSQLPKDRFSAERLKGVDSTLKIQPAKLEDSAVYLCASSPSGAGWSYEQYFGPGTRLTVT.

This clone has more than one count but fewer than ten. The chain joins TRBV11-3 to TRBJ2-2; the match to TRBD1 covers 7 bases. Germline lookup yields CDR1 SGHNT and CDR2 YENEEA. The CDR3 has 19 amino acids. V dropped 3 bases and J dropped 5; count of bases not matched to a gene: 18. CDR3 amino acids: CASSLKSGQRVTTTGELFF. Here the CDR3 DNA reads TGTGCCAGCAGCTTGAAGTCGGGACAGAGGGTTACGACGACCGGGGAGCTGTTTTTT.

The chain links TRBV28 to TRBJ1-2, with TRBD1 matching 12 bases. J gave up 1 base and V 6 bases, and 15 bases lay outside the gene matches. Germline V lookup: CDR1 MDHEN, CDR2 SYDVKM. The CDR3 is 19 residues long. In DNA form, the CDR3 reads TGTGCCAGCAGAACGTGGAGTGGGGACAGGGGGCTGATTAACTATGGCTACACCTTC. It translates to CASRTWSGDRGLINYGYTF.

V gene TRBV28 combines with J gene TRBJ1-2; the D gene is possibly TRBD1 (6 bases). The germline CDR1 and CDR2 sequences are MDHEN and SYDVKM. Trimming left V 4 bases short and J 1 base short, with 10 bases between. This CDR3 spans 14 amino acids. The CDR3 sequence is CASSSRQDNYGYTF. The CDR3 DNA follows: TGTGCCAGCAGTTCAAGACAGGATAACTATGGCTACACCTTC.

V is TRBV4-1 and J is TRBJ2-1, with 8 bases that match TRBD1. Germline CDR1 is MGHRA and CDR2 is YSYEKL. This CDR3 has 18 amino acids. The junction had 14 bases not matched to a gene; V was cut back by 4 bases and J by 3 bases. The CDR3 nucleotides read TGCGCCAGCAGCCTCCCCGGCCCCGACAGGGGATTCTACAATGAGCAGTTCTTC. Its protein is CASSLPGPDRGFYNEQFF.

The gene calls are TRBV5-1 and TRBJ2-7, with TRBD2 matching 12 bases. Per the germline V gene, CDR1 is SGHRS and CDR2 is YFSETQ. There are 16 residues in the CDR3. V dropped 4 bases and J dropped 3; count of bases not matched to a gene: 8. CDR3 region: CASSPPTSGRFYEQYF. CDR3 in DNA: TGCGCCAGCAGCCCCCCGACTAGCGGGAGATTCTACGAGCAGTACTTC.

The J gene is TRBJ1-1, the V gene TRBV29-1; 9 bases agree with TRBD1. CDR3 size: 16 residues. J was trimmed by 1 base and V by 7 bases; bases with no gene match: 13. CDR1 and CDR2 from the germline V gene are SQVTM and ANQGSEA. The CDR3, as DNA: TGCAGCGCCCCGCCAAATATGGGACAGGGGAACACTGAAGCTTTCTTT. Translating it yields CSAPPNMGQGNTEAFF.

In this sample, this clone turned up a few times. The rearrangement links TRBV18 to TRBJ2-7; maybe TRBD1 (6 bases). Germline assignment: CDR1 KGHSH and CDR2 LQKENI. V was shortened by 4 bases and J by 9 bases, with 19 bases between the two germline ends. The CDR3 length is 14 residues. CDR3 sequence reads: CASSLETGVRSQYF. DNA of the CDR3: TGTGCCAGCTCACTTGAGACAGGCGTACGATCGCAGTACTTC.